This is a list of T cell receptor beta chains from one sample in a study of blood T cell repertoires in COVID-19. This table comes from immunoSEQ multiplex PCR, and its TCRdb copy is limited to in-frame clones, with some not included. This table has tens of thousands of clones, around 85% appearing once. Sample: peripheral blood. The receptors derive from a woman between 55 and 75 years old with acute or convalescent COVID-19. Each CDR3 is given with its conserved first and last residue. The order of the fields is D gene, clone size, V gene, J gene, CDR3 protein, CDR3 DNA. D genes are given only for firm matches. The listing skips clone size in some rows; elsewhere it reads once, few, many or a size class.

TRBD1	.	TRBV16	TRBJ1-2	CASSQFGTGAYGYTF	TGTGCCAGCAGCCAATTCGGGACAGGGGCCTATGGCTACACCTTC
.	.	TRBV11-3	TRBJ2-1	CASSPDGGNYNEQFF	TGTGCCAGCAGCCCCGACGGAGGTAACTACAATGAGCAGTTCTTC
.	few	TRBV18	TRBJ1-3	CASSPASSGNTIYF	TGTGCCAGCTCACCAGCGAGCTCTGGAAACACCATATATTTT
TRBD2	.	TRBV29-1	TRBJ2-1	CSGGGGYGAEQFF	TGCAGCGGCGGGGGGGGGTATGGTGCTGAGCAGTTCTTC
TRBD1	.	TRBV3-1/TRBV3-2	TRBJ1-3	CASSQRQTGRGNTIYF	TGTGCCAGCAGCCAAAGGCAGACAGGGCGCGGAAACACCATATATTTT
.	.	TRBV28	TRBJ2-2	CASSTTTGSLNTGELFF	TGTGCCAGCAGTACAACCACAGGGTCCCTGAACACCGGGGAGCTGTTTTTT
TRBD1	.	TRBV18	TRBJ1-1	CASSAQGVAEAFF	TGTGCCAGCTCAGCGCAGGGGGTGGCTGAAGCTTTCTTT
TRBD1	.	TRBV19	TRBJ1-2	CASSTLGTGIGGYGYTF	TGTGCCAGTAGCACCCTGGGGACAGGGATCGGGGGCTATGGCTACACCTTC
TRBD1	.	TRBV19	TRBJ1-5	CASSTRKFRTGVLGNQPQHF	TGTGCCAGTAGTACACGGAAATTTAGGACAGGGGTCTTGGGCAATCAGCCCCAGCATTTT
TRBD1	.	TRBV7-9	TRBJ1-1	CASTYLGQALGRATEAFF	TGTGCCAGCACCTATCTGGGACAGGCCCTAGGCCGGGCCACTGAAGCTTTCTTT
.	.	TRBV12-5	TRBJ2-5	CASGLVRQVLETQYF	TGTGCTAGTGGTTTGGTACGACAGGTTCTCGAGACCCAGTACTTC
.	.	TRBV5-6	TRBJ2-6	CASSRTSGSGANVLTF	TGTGCCAGCAGCCGGACATCGGGTTCTGGGGCCAACGTCCTGACTTTC
.	once	TRBV20-1	TRBJ2-4	CSASDGQKNIQYF	TGCAGTGCTAGTGATGGACAGAAAAACATTCAGTACTTC
.	.	TRBV5-1	TRBJ1-3	CASSLTQGRDGNTIYF	TGCGCCAGCAGCTTGACGCAGGGCAGGGATGGAAACACCATATATTTT
.	.	TRBV27	TRBJ1-5	CASSLRGLGNQPQHF	TGTGCCAGCAGTCTTAGGGGTTTAGGCAATCAGCCCCAGCATTTT
.	few	TRBV3-1/TRBV3-2	TRBJ1-1	CASSTRQVREAFF	TGTGCCAGCAGCACACGACAGGTTCGTGAAGCTTTCTTT
TRBD1	.	TRBV5-6	TRBJ1-1	CASSLDPRGPNTEAFF	TGTGCCAGCAGCTTGGACCCCAGGGGGCCGAACACTGAAGCTTTCTTT
TRBD1	once	TRBV18	TRBJ1-5	CASSPTGRNQPQHF	TGTGCCAGCTCACCGACAGGGCGGAATCAGCCCCAGCATTTT
.	.	TRBV5-8	TRBJ2-2	CASRSLNTGELFF	TGTGCCAGCAGGTCCCTGAACACCGGGGAGCTGTTTTTT
.	few	TRBV11-2	TRBJ1-1	CASSLAGITEAFF	TGTGCCAGCAGCTTAGCCGGGATCACTGAAGCTTTCTTT
.	.	TRBV5-1	TRBJ2-1	CASNPGGLAANNEQFF	TGCGCCAGCAACCCGGGGGGCCTAGCGGCCAACAATGAGCAGTTCTTC
TRBD1	.	TRBV6-5	TRBJ1-2	CASSSDRGDYGYTF	TGTGCCAGCAGTTCAGACAGGGGGGACTATGGCTACACCTTC
TRBD1	.	TRBV19	TRBJ1-1	CASSIGTGREAFF	TGTGCCAGTAGTATAGGGACAGGGCGTGAAGCTTTCTTT
TRBD1	.	TRBV24-1	TRBJ2-5	CATSDRDSEETQYF	TGTGCCACCAGTGACCGGGACAGTGAAGAGACCCAGTACTTC
.	.	TRBV7-6	TRBJ2-6	CASSSRRGHHSGANVLTF	TGTGCCAGCAGCTCTAGACGGGGACATCACTCTGGGGCCAACGTCCTGACTTTC
.	.	TRBV10-3	TRBJ2-1	CAISEGGDPGYNEQFF	TGTGCCATCAGTGAAGGGGGGGACCCAGGCTACAATGAGCAGTTCTTC
TRBD1	.	TRBV4-1	TRBJ1-4	CASSQGTGEGNEKLFF	TGCGCCAGCAGCCAGGGGACAGGGGAGGGTAATGAAAAACTGTTTTTT
.	.	TRBV28	TRBJ1-6	CASSSGRRSSYNSPLHF	TGTGCCAGCAGTTCCGGAAGACGGAGCTCCTATAATTCACCCCTCCACTTT
.	.	TRBV7-9	TRBJ2-6	CASRTETGTPGANVLTF	TGTGCCAGCAGGACAGAAACCGGGACTCCTGGGGCCAACGTCCTGACTTTC
.	.	TRBV27	TRBJ2-7	CASSSSLSYEQYF	TGTGCCAGCAGTTCCAGTCTCTCCTACGAGCAGTACTTC
.	.	TRBV21-1	TRBJ1-6	CASHQARTGFLNSPLHF	TGTGCCAGCCACCAGGCCCGGACAGGGTTCCTTAATTCACCCCTCCACTTT
.	.	TRBV9	TRBJ1-1	CASSVAGGYMNTEAFF	TGTGCCAGCAGCGTAGCGGGGGGATACATGAACACTGAAGCTTTCTTT
.	.	TRBV30	TRBJ1-3	CAWSGTYSGNTIYF	TGTGCCTGGAGTGGAACTTACTCTGGAAACACCATATATTTT
TRBD1	.	TRBV19	TRBJ1-4	CASSPGTGSGEKLFF	TGTGCCAGTAGTCCCGGGACAGGGTCCGGTGAAAAACTGTTTTTT
.	.	TRBV20-1	TRBJ2-7	CSARERLEQYF	TGCAGTGCTAGAGAGAGACTCGAGCAGTACTTC
TRBD2	.	TRBV7-3	TRBJ2-1	CASSLILAGINEQFF	TGTGCCAGCAGCTTAATATTAGCGGGAATCAATGAGCAGTTCTTC
TRBD1	.	TRBV5-1	TRBJ1-1	CASSPQGVNTEAFF	TGCGCCAGCAGCCCTCAGGGGGTGAACACTGAAGCTTTCTTT